This T cell receptor beta chain was documented in a study of blood T cell repertoires in COVID-19 (dated by TCRdb to about 2020). A note on the overall study: Collaborator samples came from the United States, Italy and Spain and covered acute and convalescent phases of COVID-19. The prospective study material was composed of cDNA or gDNA derived from T cells, B-cell-depleted T cells, or PBMCs. Subjects who had been exposed to COVID-19, were actively infected with it, or had recovered from it provided the deeply sampled blood TCRbeta repertoires that made up the dataset. The repertoires were released in a freely available public database meant as a resource for research on the immune response to SARS-CoV-2. Samples were obtained from the ongoing ImmuneRACE study (first 160 participants) and from about 1,300 subjects provided by 6 global collaborators. The sample metadata nearly always contained a de-identified subject ID, COVID-19 status, age in years and sex. Where available, HLA class I and class II types were obtained from metadata supplied by the sample provider rather than from assay-based typing. On the study overall, not on this receptor specifically: Clinical and demographic metadata were provided uncurated, with the amount varying by source and participant.

This clone has just one count. Its antigen has not been determined. Per-nucleotide qualities are absent, and no much larger clonotype sits a single base away. Whole blood was collected in K2EDTA tubes by collaborating institutions according to the institutions' own protocols. For TCRbeta analysis, collaborator samples were shipped as frozen whole blood, as isolated PBMCs, or as DNA extracted from either sample type. The immunoSEQ Assay, a bias-controlled multiplex PCR, was used to amplify TCRbeta CDR3 regions from genomic DNA. Processing in the source paper ran as follows. Within the assay, amplification of reference gene primers was used to estimate how many nucleated cells each sample contained. Sequence reads were collapsed and filtered to measure the absolute abundance of every unique TCRbeta CDR3 rearrangement. For each sample, productive Simpson clonality was calculated by taking the square root of Simpson's diversity index across productive rearrangements. This is the immuneACCESS table as TCRdb keeps it, with only in-frame sequences that have V and J called. A part of the clones is gone; compared with another copy, unresolved V genes explain less than half, and the rest is unexplained. D and trimming come from the DNA, and the V and J calls and clone size come from that table. The sample table shows about 130,000 clones, and roughly 80% are seen once. The ten largest clones represent roughly 15% of the sample.

CDR1 MNHNY and CDR2 SVGAGI were looked up in the germline V gene (reference sequence). V is pruned by 8 bases and J by 4 bases, leaving 8 bases of the junction without a gene match. Taken from cysteine to phenylalanine, the CDR3 has 15 residues. Of all the DNA, just the CDR3 is kept, 45 bases in frame from base 1. This chain is built from TRBV6-6 and TRBJ1-6; 7 bases in the junction line up with TRBD1. The TCR comes from a woman aged 45-65 years with acute or convalescent COVID-19. Source material: peripheral blood. The DNA sequence is given as TGTGCCAGCCTACAGTTGGGACAGTATAATTCACCCCTCCACTTT. This is translated as CASLQLGQYNSPLHF.